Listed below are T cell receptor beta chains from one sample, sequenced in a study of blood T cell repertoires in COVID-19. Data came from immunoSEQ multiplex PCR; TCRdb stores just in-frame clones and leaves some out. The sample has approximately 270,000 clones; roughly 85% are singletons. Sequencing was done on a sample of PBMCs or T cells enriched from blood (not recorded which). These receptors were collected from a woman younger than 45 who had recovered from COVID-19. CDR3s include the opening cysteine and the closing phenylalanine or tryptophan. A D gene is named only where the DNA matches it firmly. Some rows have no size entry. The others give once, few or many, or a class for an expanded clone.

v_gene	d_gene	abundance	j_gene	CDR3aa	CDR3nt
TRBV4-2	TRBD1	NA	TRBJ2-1	CASSTGTGNYNEQFF	TGTGCCAGCAGTACCGGGACAGGGAACTACAATGAGCAGTTCTTC
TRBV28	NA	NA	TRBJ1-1	CASTHQGGGSTEAFF	TGTGCCAGCACCCACCAAGGGGGTGGGAGCACTGAAGCTTTCTTT
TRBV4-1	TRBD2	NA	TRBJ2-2	CASSQGRRTSGSRSGELFF	TGCGCCAGCAGCCAAGGTCGAAGGACTAGCGGTTCCCGGTCCGGGGAGCTGTTTTTT
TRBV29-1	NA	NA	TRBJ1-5	CSVGGPGNQPQHF	TGCAGCGTTGGAGGGCCCGGCAATCAGCCCCAGCATTTT
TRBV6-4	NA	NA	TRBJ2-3	CASSDSVGADTQYF	TGTGCCAGCAGTGACTCCGTAGGGGCAGATACGCAGTATTTT
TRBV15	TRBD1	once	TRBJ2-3	CATSSPGQPTDTQYF	TGTGCCACCAGCAGCCCGGGACAGCCCACAGATACGCAGTATTTT
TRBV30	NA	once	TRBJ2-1	CAWKRADSYNEQFF	TGTGCCTGGAAAAGAGCGGACTCCTACAATGAGCAGTTCTTC
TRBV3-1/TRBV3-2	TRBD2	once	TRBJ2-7	CASSSGFGGGYEQYF	TGTGCCAGCAGCTCGGGCTTCGGCGGGGGGTACGAGCAGTACTTC
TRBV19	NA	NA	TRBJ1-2	CASSIADRGAVTF	TGTGCCAGTAGTATCGCGGACAGAGGGGCAGTGACCTTC
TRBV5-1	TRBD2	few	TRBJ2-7	CASSSGGGYEQYF	TGCGCCAGCAGCTCGGGAGGGGGCTACGAGCAGTACTTC
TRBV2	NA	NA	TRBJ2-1	CASSEVGGRNEQFF	TGTGCCAGCAGTGAAGTGGGGGGACGGAATGAGCAGTTCTTC
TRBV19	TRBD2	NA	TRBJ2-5	CASSISSGSGQETQYF	TGTGCCAGTAGTATCTCATCCGGTAGCGGGCAAGAGACCCAGTACTTC
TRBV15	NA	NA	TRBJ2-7	CATSREWRERLGSYEQYF	TGTGCCACCAGCAGAGAGTGGAGGGAAAGACTAGGCTCCTACGAGCAGTACTTC
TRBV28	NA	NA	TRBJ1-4	CASSSGGKLFF	TGTGCCAGCAGTTCCGGGGGAAAACTGTTTTTT
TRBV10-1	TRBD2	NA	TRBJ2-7	CASTGGPPDEQYF	TGCGCCAGCACGGGGGGTCCTCCGGACGAGCAGTACTTC
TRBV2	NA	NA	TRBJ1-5	CASSDGRAHQPQHF	TGTGCCAGCAGTGATGGCAGGGCCCATCAGCCCCAGCATTTT
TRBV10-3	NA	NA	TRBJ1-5	CAIRRTVDQPQHF	TGTGCCATCAGGAGGACAGTCGATCAGCCCCAGCATTTT
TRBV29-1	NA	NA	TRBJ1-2	CSVEDRGLGYGYTF	TGCAGCGTTGAAGATCGAGGGTTAGGTTATGGCTACACCTTC
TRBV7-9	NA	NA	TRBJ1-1	CASRPTNQRGSEAFF	TGTGCCAGCCGACCGACGAACCAACGGGGTTCTGAAGCTTTCTTT
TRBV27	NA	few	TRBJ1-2	CASSPVIGDGYTF	TGTGCCAGCAGTCCCGTGATCGGGGATGGCTACACCTTC
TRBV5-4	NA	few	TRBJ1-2	CASSLVRGGYGYTF	TGTGCCAGCAGCTTGGTACGAGGAGGGTATGGCTACACCTTC
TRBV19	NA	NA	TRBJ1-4	CASSIDRHGLFF	TGTGCCAGTAGTATAGATCGGCACGGGTTGTTTTTT
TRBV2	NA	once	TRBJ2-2	CASSVAEYNTGELFF	TGTGCCAGCAGTGTGGCGGAGTACAACACCGGGGAGCTGTTTTTT
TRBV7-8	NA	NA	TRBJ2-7	CASSLGGGASVPYEQYF	TGTGCCAGCAGCTTAGGAGGGGGGGCTAGCGTCCCCTACGAGCAGTACTTC
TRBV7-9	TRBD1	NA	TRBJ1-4	CASSSRQGFNEKLFF	TGTGCCAGCAGCTCACGACAGGGGTTTAATGAAAAACTGTTTTTT
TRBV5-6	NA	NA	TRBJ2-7	CASSLISGDEQYF	TGTGCCAGCAGCTTGATATCAGGGGACGAGCAGTACTTC
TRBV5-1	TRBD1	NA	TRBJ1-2	CASSQPGQGHYGYTF	TGCGCCAGCAGCCAACCGGGACAGGGCCATTATGGCTACACCTTC
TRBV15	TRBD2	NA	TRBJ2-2	CATSRDRTRGTGELFF	TGTGCCACCAGCAGAGATAGGACTAGGGGCACCGGGGAGCTGTTTTTT
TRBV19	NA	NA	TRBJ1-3	CASSLQGIATAIYF	TGTGCCAGTAGCCTACAGGGAATTGCTACCGCCATATATTTT
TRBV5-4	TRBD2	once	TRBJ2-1	CASSGWTSGAAYNEQFF	TGTGCCAGCAGCGGATGGACTAGCGGGGCCGCCTACAATGAGCAGTTCTTC
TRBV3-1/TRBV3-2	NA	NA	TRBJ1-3	CASSPTSGEGNTIYF	TGTGCCAGCAGTCCCACTTCAGGGGAAGGAAACACCATATATTTT
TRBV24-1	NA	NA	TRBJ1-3	CATSDGRGRDSGNTIYF	TGTGCCACCAGTGATGGCAGGGGAAGGGACTCTGGAAACACCATATATTTT
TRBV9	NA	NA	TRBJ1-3	CASSVVADPGDTIYF	TGTGCCAGCAGCGTAGTGGCAGACCCAGGGGACACCATATATTTT
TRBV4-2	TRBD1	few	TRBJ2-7	CASSQPGQGPYEQYF	TGTGCCAGCAGCCAGCCGGGACAGGGACCCTACGAGCAGTACTTC
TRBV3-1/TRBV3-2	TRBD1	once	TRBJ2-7	CASSYSGQGTYEQYF	TGTGCCAGCAGCTATTCGGGACAGGGAACCTACGAGCAGTACTTC
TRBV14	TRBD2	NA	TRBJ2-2	CASSQESGLAAIMNTGELFF	TGTGCCAGCAGCCAAGAATCCGGACTAGCTGCAATCATGAACACCGGGGAGCTGTTTTTT
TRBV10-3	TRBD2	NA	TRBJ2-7	CAISESRDPGGQYF	TGTGCCATCAGTGAGTCGCGAGACCCGGGGGGGCAGTACTTC
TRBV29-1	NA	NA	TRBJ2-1	CSSRESSYNEQFF	TGCAGCTCCCGTGAGAGTTCCTACAATGAGCAGTTCTTC
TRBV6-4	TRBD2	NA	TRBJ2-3	CASSDSTSGSTDTQYF	TGTGCCAGCAGTGACTCGACTAGCGGGAGCACAGATACGCAGTATTTT
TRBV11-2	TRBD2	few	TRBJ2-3	CASSEGLAGARGTDTQYF	TGTGCCAGCAGCGAGGGACTAGCGGGAGCACGGGGCACAGATACGCAGTATTTT
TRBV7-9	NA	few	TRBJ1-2	CASSPTGNGYTF	TGTGCCAGCAGCCCTACAGGGAATGGCTACACCTTC
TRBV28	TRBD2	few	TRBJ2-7	CATGRQTSGYYEQYF	TGTGCCACCGGGCGGCAGACTAGCGGTTACTACGAGCAGTACTTC
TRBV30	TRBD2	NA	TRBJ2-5	CAWSVPWGGGGMYQETQYF	TGTGCCTGGAGTGTACCTTGGGGTGGCGGGGGGATGTACCAAGAGACCCAGTACTTC
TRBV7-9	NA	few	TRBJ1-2	CASSQGLGQIYGYTF	TGTGCCAGCAGCCAGGGCCTCGGGCAGATTTATGGCTACACCTTC
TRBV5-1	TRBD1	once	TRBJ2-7	CASSKRQGAMSSYEQYF	TGCGCCAGCAGTAAACGACAGGGGGCCATGAGCTCCTACGAGCAGTACTTC
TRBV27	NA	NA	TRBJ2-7	CASSSALANSYEQYF	TGTGCCAGCAGTTCGGCTCTAGCGAATAGCTACGAGCAGTACTTC